The 8 T cell receptor beta chains below come from one sample, sequenced in a study of T cell responses to AZD1222 COVID-19 vaccine. The protocol was immunoSEQ multiplex PCR, while the TCRdb copy is restricted to in-frame clones and leaves out a portion. Of 140,000 to 150,000 clones in the sample, around 90% were seen once. Sequencing was performed on peripheral blood, taken 28 days after the second AZD1222 dose. These receptors all stem from an adult who received the AZD1222 COVID-19 vaccine.

V usage is TRBV7-3 and J usage is TRBJ1-3, with D hard to call. The V and J ends lost 6 bases and 0 bases respectively, with 12 bases between them. Looked up from germline, CDR1 is SGHTA and CDR2 is FQGTGA. CDR3 length: 15 residues. The CDR3 DNA follows: TGTGCCAGCAGTCCAGACGGAAGCTCTGGAAACACCATATATTTT. This sequence encodes CASSPDGSSGNTIYF.

The gene calls are TRBV14 and TRBJ1-1, with 7 bases matching TRBD1. Germline V gives CDR1 SGHDN, CDR2 FVKESK. The CDR3 loop spans 16 amino acids. Germline trimming cut 4 bases from V and 3 bases from J; bases unmatched to any gene: 11. The CDR3 nucleotides are TGTGCCAGCAGCCCCTGGCAGGGGGTCGGGGACACTGAAGCTTTCTTT. Protein sequence: CASSPWQGVGDTEAFF.

The chain uses TRBV18 and TRBJ2-2; 8 bases agree with TRBD1. V shed 0 bases and J 8 bases; nucleotides not matched to a gene: 8. The germline gives CDR1 KGHSH, CDR2 LQKENI. This CDR3 is 16 amino acids long. CDR3 nucleotide sequence: TGTGCCAGCTCACCACCCCCAGGGACAGGTCCTGGGGAGCTGTTTTTT. Translation gives CASSPPPGTGPGELFF.

CDR3 residues: CASSQDWSRGEAFF. The CDR3 DNA sequence: TGCGCCAGCAGCCAAGATTGGAGCAGGGGTGAAGCTTTCTTT. The chain has TRBV4-3 and TRBJ1-1; D possibly corresponds to TRBD1 (6 bases). Trimming left V 0 bases short and J 7 bases short, with 12 bases between. The CDR3 is made up of 14 amino acids. Germline V gene sequence: CDR1 LGHNA, CDR2 YSLEER.

V and J are TRBV4-1 and TRBJ2-7, with 9 nucleotides matching TRBD2. V trimming: 0 bases; J trimming: 3 bases; junction bases outside the gene matches: 6. This CDR3 contains 16 residues. Germline assignment: CDR1 MGHRA and CDR2 YSYEKL. The CDR3 protein is CASSQEPGSGGYEQYF. The CDR3 nucleotides are TGCGCCAGCAGCCAAGAGCCGGGTAGCGGGGGCTACGAGCAGTACTTC.

V is TRBV5-4 and J is TRBJ1-2, with D possibly matching TRBD1 (5 bases). The V end was cut by 1 base, the J end by 7 bases, with 20 bases between. Germline assignment: CDR1 SGHNT and CDR2 YYREEE (reference sequence). The CDR3 runs 16 residues. CDR3 nucleotide sequence: TGTGCCAGCAGCTTGTCATGGGGGGACCCGGGGCGTGGCTACACCTTC. Protein: CASSLSWGDPGRGYTF.

This clone showed up just a few times. This chain connects TRBV5-1 to TRBJ2-7; 9 bases are shared with TRBD1. CDR3 size: 18 residues. V lost 1 base, J lost 3 bases, and 14 bases stayed unmatched. Germline V gene sequence: CDR1 SGHRS, CDR2 YFSETQ. CDR3 DNA sequence: TGCGCCAGCAGCTTGAGGTCCTGGGGACAGGGTCTGAGCTACGAGCAGTACTTC. It codes for CASSLRSWGQGLSYEQYF.

This clone was observed once. The genes are TRBV3-1 (or the pseudogene TRBV3-2) and TRBJ2-2; no clear D. The V end was cut by 4 bases, the J end by 7 bases, with 10 bases between. CDR3 length equals 13 residues. Germline V CDR1 and CDR2: LGHDT, YNNKEL (reference sequence). The CDR3 reads CASSPRAVGELFF. CDR3 bases: TGTGCCAGCAGCCCCCGGGCAGTCGGGGAGCTGTTTTTT.